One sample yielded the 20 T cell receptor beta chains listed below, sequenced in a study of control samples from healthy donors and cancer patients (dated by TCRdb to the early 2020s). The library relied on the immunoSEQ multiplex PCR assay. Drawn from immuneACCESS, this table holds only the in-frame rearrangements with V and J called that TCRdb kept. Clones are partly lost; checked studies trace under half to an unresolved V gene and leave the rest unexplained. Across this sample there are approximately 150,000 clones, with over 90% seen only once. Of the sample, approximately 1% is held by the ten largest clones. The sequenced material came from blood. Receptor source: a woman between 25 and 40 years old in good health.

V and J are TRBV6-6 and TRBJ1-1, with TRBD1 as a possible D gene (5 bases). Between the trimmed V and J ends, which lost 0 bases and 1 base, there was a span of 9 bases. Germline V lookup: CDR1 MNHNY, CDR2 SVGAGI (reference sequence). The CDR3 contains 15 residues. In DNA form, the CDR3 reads TGTGCCAGCAGTTACTCCGGGGGGACGAACACTGAAGCTTTCTTT. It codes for CASSYSGGTNTEAFF.

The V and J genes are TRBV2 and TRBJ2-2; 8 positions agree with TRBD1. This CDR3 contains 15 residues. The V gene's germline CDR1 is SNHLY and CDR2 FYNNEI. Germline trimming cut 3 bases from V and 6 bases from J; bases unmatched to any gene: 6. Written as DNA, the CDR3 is TGTGCCAGCAGTGATCAGGGGGCGCGCGCCGGGGAGCTGTTTTTT. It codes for CASSDQGARAGELFF.

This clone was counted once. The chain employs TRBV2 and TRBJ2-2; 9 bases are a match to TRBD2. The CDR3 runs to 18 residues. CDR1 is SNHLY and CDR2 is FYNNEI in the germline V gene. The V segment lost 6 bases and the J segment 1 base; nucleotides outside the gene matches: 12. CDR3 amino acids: CASRTGLARAMNTGELFF. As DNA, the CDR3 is TGTGCCAGCAGGACGGGACTAGCCAGGGCTATGAACACCGGGGAGCTGTTTTTT.

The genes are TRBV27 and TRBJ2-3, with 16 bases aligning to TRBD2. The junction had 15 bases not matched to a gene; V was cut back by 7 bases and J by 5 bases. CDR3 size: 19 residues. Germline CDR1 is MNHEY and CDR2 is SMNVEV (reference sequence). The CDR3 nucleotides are TGTGCCAGCACCCTAACCGGGACTAGCGGGGGGGATTTCGGAGATACGCAGTATTTT. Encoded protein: CASTLTGTSGGDFGDTQYF.

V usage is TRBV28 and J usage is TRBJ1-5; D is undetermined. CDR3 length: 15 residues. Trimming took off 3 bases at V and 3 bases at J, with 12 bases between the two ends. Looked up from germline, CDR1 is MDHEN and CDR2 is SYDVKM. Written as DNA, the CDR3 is TGTGCCAGCAGTTTCCCGTCGCCATCCAATCAGCCCCAGCATTTT. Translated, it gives CASSFPSPSNQPQHF.

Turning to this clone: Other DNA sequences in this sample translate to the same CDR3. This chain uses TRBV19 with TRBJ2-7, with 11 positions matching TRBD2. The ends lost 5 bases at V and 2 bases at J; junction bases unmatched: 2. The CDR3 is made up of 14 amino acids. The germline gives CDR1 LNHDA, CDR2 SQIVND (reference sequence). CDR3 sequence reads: CASSGTSGTYEQYF. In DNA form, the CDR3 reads TGTGCCAGTAGTGGGACTAGCGGTACCTACGAGCAGTACTTC.

As DNA, the CDR3 is TGTGCCAGCACCGAGGGCTCTGGAAACACCATATATTTT. Its protein is CASTEGSGNTIYF. The chain carries TRBV28 and TRBJ1-3, with unresolved D. The CDR3 extends over 13 amino acids. CDR1 is MDHEN and CDR2 is SYDVKM in the germline V gene. The V and J ends lost 7 bases and 0 bases respectively, with 7 bases between them.

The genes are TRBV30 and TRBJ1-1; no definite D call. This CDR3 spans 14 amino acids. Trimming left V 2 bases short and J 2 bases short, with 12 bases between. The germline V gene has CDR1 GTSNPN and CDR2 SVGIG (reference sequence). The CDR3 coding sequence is TGTGCCTGGAGTTCAAATAGTCTTAACACTGAAGCTTTCTTT. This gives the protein CAWSSNSLNTEAFF.

The CDR3 coding sequence is TGTGCCAGCAGCCCCACCTTGTTGGAGACCCAGTACTTC. It specifies CASSPTLLETQYF. The chain carries TRBV11-2 and TRBJ2-5; D remains unclear. The CDR3 has 13 amino acids. The V end lost 5 bases, the J end lost 5 bases, and 12 bases lay between the germline ends. Germline V gene sequence: CDR1 SGHAT, CDR2 FQNNGV.

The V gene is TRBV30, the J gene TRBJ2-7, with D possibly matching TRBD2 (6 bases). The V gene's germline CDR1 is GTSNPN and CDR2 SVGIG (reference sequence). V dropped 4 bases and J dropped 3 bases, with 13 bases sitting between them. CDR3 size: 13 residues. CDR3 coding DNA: TGTGCCTGGACGTCGGGAGTCGGCTACGAGCAGTACTTC. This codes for CAWTSGVGYEQYF. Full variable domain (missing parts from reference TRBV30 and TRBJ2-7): SQTIHQWPATLVQPVGSPLSLECTVEGTSNPNLYWYRQAAGRGLQLLFYSVGIGQISSEVPQNLSASRPQDRQFILSSKKLLLSDSGFYLCAWTSGVGYEQYFGPGTRLTVT.

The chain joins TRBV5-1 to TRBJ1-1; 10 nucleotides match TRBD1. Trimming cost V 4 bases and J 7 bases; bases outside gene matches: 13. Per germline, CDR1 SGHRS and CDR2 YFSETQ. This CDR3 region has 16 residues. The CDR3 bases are TGCGCCAGCAGCGGACTCGGGGACAGGGGTTATGGTGAAGCTTTCTTT. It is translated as CASSGLGDRGYGEAFF.

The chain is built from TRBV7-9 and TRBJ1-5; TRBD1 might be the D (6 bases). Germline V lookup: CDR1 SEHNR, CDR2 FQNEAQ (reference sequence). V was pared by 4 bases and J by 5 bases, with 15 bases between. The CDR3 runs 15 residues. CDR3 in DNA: TGTGCCAGCAGCTCATACAGGGAACCTCATCAGCCCCAGCATTTT. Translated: CASSSYREPHQPQHF.

For the CDR3, the DNA is TGTGCCAGCAGTCCACCGGGACAGGGATCTGAAAAACTGTTTTTT. Protein product: CASSPPGQGSEKLFF. The rearrangement uses TRBV6-5 and TRBJ1-4; 9 nucleotides align to TRBD1. This CDR3 spans 15 amino acids. Germline CDR1 reads MNHEY; CDR2 reads SVGAGI. With 5 bases clipped from V and 7 bases from J, the junction kept 8 bases outside the gene matches.

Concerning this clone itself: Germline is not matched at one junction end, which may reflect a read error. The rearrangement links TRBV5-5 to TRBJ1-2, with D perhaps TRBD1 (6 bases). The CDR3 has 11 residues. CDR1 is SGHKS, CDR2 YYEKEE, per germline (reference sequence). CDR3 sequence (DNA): TGTGCCAGCAGCTTGAATGGGGGCTGCACCTTC. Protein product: CASSLNGGCTF.

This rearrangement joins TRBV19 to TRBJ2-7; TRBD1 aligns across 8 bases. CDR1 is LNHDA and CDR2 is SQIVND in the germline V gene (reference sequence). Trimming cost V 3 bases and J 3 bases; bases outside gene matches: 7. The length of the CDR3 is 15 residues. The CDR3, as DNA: TGTGCCAGTAGTATTTCAGGGGGCGCCAACTACGAGCAGTACTTC. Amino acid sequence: CASSISGGANYEQYF.

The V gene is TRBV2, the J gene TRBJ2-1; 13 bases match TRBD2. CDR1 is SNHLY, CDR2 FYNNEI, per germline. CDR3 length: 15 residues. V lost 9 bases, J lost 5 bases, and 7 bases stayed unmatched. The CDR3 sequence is CARHRTSGSHNEQFF. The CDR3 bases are TGTGCCAGACACCGGACTAGCGGGAGTCACAATGAGCAGTTCTTC.

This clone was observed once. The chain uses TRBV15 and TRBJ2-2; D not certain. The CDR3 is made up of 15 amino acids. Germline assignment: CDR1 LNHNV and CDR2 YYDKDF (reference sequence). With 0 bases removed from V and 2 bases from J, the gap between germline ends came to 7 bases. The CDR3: CATSREAANTGELFF. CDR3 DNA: TGTGCCACCAGCAGAGAGGCCGCTAACACCGGGGAGCTGTTTTTT.

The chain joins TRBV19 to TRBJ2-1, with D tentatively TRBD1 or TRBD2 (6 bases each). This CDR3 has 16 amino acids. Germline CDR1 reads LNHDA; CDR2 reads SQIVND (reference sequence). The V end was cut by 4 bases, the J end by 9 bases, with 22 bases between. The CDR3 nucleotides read TGTGCCAGTAGTACTTCGGCCGCTCCGTCGGGGGCTGAGCAGTTCTTC. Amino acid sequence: CASSTSAAPSGAEQFF.

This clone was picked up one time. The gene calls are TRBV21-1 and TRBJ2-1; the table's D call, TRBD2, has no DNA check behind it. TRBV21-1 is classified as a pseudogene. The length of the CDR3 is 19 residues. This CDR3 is CASSKPLLAGALLHGEQFF. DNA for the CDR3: TGTGCCAGCAGCAAACCCCTACTAGCGGGAGCCCTCCTACACGGTGAGCAGTTCTTC.

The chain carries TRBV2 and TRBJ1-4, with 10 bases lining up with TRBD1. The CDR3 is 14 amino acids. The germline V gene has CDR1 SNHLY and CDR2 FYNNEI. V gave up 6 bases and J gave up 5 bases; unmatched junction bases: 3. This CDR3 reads CASRTGQGNEKLFF. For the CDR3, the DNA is TGTGCCAGCAGGACGGGACAGGGGAATGAAAAACTGTTTTTT.